This TCR beta chain was identified in a study of shared clonotypes between healthy human individuals. The germline CDR1 and CDR2 sequences are SEHNR and FQNEAQ (reference sequence). CDR3 size: 15 residues. The V end lost 0 bases, the J end lost 6 bases, and 14 bases lay between the germline ends. Authors' data handling: Owing to the provision of junction-only sequences devoid of quality scores by immunoSEQ, filtering differed. The protocol was immunoSEQ multiplex PCR, while the TCRdb copy is restricted to in-frame clones and leaves out a portion. V, J and clone size are those of that table, while D and trimming were read from the DNA. This table holds some 2,100,000 clones, around 93% found once. The naive CD8 population came from CD45RO-negative cells selected for CCR7, without terminally differentiated effector memory CD45RA+ cells.

This TCR derives from a man younger than 35 in good health. Some clones in this sample may be carry-over from other donors' samples. The sequenced sample was naive CD8+ T cells from PBMCs. The chain carries TRBV7-9 and TRBJ1-1; D may be TRBD1 (5 bases). CDR3 bases: TGTGCCAGCAGCTTAGCTAGCGGGGGAGCCCCTGAAGCTTTCTTT. It is translated as CASSLASGGAPEAFF. The whole variable domain, filled in from reference TRBV7-9 and TRBJ1-1, reads DTGVSQNPRHKITKRGQNVTFRCDPISEHNRLYWYRQTLGQGPEFLTYFQNEAQLEKSRLLSDRFSAERPKGSFSTLEIQRTEQGDSAMYLCASSLASGGAPEAFFGQGTRLTVV.